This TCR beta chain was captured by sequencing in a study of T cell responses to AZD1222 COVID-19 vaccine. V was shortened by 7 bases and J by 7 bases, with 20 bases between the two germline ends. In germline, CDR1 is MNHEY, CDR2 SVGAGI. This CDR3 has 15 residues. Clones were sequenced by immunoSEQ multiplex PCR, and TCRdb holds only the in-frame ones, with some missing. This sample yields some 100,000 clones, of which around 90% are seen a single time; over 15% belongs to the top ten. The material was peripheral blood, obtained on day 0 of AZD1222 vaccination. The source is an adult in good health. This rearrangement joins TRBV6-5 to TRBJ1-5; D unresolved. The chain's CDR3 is CASNSGARLGQPQHF. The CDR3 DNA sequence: TGTGCCAGCAATTCAGGAGCCAGGCTAGGGCAGCCCCAGCATTTT.